This T cell receptor (beta chain) was obtained from a study of T cell responses to AZD1222 COVID-19 vaccine. Whole-study results and caveats: Baseline serology detected seropositivity in only five to seven AZD1222 recipients. As reported, nearly half of all spike-specific TCRs target variant regions that are unmutated. Most donors were white British and more were female, and clonal diversity was possibly underestimated.

Profiled with immunoSEQ multiplex PCR; TCRdb holds only in-frame clones, not every one. The sample holds approximately 76,000 clones, about 89% seen once. For this clone: Antigen specificity is unknown.

The germline V and J ends were trimmed by 7 bases and 11 bases, with 17 bases remaining between them. CDR3 length equals 13 residues. This rearrangement joins TRBV12-3 or TRBV12-4 to TRBJ2-2; possible D gene TRBD1, 6 bases. The sequencing here drew on peripheral blood, taken on day 0 of MenACWY control vaccination. The sequence derives from an adult in good health. CDR3 nucleotides: TGTGCCAGCAACCTCGGGACATTTAGCGAGCTGTTTTTT. It yields the protein CASNLGTFSELFF.